This T cell receptor (beta chain) was documented in a study of CD8 T cells in Susac syndrome. V was shortened by 2 bases and J by 4 bases, with 1 base between the two germline ends. The CDR3 totals 11 residues. CDR1 and CDR2 from the germline V gene are SGDLS and YYNGEE. CD8+ and CD4+ T cells taken from blood had their TCR beta sequenced. The authors reverse transcribed roughly 0.5 to 1 ug RNA with random hexamers. An immunoSEQ multiplex PCR amplified TCR beta CDR3 over 54 Vbeta and 13 Jbeta. TCRdb re-derived calls from the immunoSEQ multiplex PCR reads in MiXCR, one entry per CDR3 protein. This table holds around 81,000 distinct CDR3 sequences, approximately 95% found once.

The sequence was obtained from a human donor with Susac syndrome. The chain has TRBV9 and TRBJ2-1; the D is unclear. Specimen: CD8+ T cells from PBMCs. CDR3 DNA sequence: TGTGCCAGCAGCGTTTACAATGAGCAGTTCTTC. It yields the protein CASSVYNEQFF.